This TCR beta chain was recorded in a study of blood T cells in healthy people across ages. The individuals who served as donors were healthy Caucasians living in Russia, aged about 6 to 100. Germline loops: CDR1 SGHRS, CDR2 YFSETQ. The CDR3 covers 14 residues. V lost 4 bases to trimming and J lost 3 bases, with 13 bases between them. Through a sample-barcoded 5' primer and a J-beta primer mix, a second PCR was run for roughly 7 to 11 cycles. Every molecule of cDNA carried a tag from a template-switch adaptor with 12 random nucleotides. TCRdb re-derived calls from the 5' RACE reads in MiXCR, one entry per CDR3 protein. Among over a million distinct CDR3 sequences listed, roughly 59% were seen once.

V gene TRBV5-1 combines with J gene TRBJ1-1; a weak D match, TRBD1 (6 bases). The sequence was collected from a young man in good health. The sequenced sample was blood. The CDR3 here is CASSPATGYTEAFF. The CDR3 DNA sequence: TGCGCCAGCAGCCCAGCGACAGGATACACTGAAGCTTTCTTT. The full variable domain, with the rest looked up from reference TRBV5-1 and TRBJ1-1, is KAGVTQTPRYLIKTRGQQVTLSCSPISGHRSVSWYQQTPGQGLQFLFEYFSETQRNKGNFPGRFSGRQFSNSRSEMNVSTLELGDSALYLCASSPATGYTEAFFGQGTRLTVV.